A single sample gave rise to the 18 T cell receptor beta chains below, sequenced in a study of CD8+ T cells in alopecia areata. Extracted RNA was reverse transcribed into cDNA, the sequencing template. Repertoires were generated with immunoSEQ multiplex PCR, while TCRdb's copy carries only in-frame clones and drops some. The repertoire holds 15,000 to 20,000 clones, with around 50% as singletons. Regarding treatment: oral pan-JAK inhibitor, 5-10 mg twice daily. Specimens obtained from alopecia areata patients comprised lesional scalp punch biopsies and peripheral blood. Sequenced here: skin, sampled at week 4, from a patient treated with tofacitinib. The receptors shown here come from a human donor with alopecia areata.

The rearrangement links TRBV10-3 to TRBJ2-7; TRBD1 matches at 8 bases. The CDR3 runs to 12 residues. V trimming: 9 bases; J trimming: 6 bases; junction bases outside the gene matches: 7. The V gene's germline CDR1 is ENHRY and CDR2 SYGVKD. CDR3 sequence (DNA): TGTGCCATTCGGACAGGGTCAGGCGAGCAGTACTTC. Amino acid sequence: CAIRTGSGEQYF.

The chain combines TRBV27 with TRBJ2-1; D is undetermined. There are 13 residues in the CDR3. The germline V gene encodes CDR1 MNHEY and CDR2 SMNVEV (reference sequence). Trimming shortened V by 3 bases and J by 4 bases, and 7 bases separated the two germline ends. The DNA of the CDR3 is TGTGCCAGCAGTTTTTTTGGGTACAATGAGCAGTTCTTC. Translating gives CASSFFGYNEQFF.

Only a few counts were recorded for this clone. The J gene is TRBJ1-4, the V gene TRBV11-2, with a weak D call TRBD1 (6 bases). This CDR3 is 15 amino acids long. The V end lost 5 bases, the J end lost 5 bases, and 15 bases lay between the germline ends. Germline V gene data show CDR1 as SGHAT and CDR2 as FQNNGV. CDR3 sequence reads: CASSDTGGTNEKLFF. DNA for the CDR3: TGTGCCAGCAGCGATACAGGAGGGACAAATGAAAAACTGTTTTTT.

The chain joins TRBV7-2 to TRBJ2-1; TRBD1 might be the D (6 bases). Trimming took off 1 base at V and 4 bases at J, with 11 bases between the two ends. The CDR3 extends over 15 amino acids. From germline, CDR1 is SGHTA and CDR2 FQGNSA. CDR3: CASSLEGDKYNEQFF. The CDR3 region has the DNA TGTGCCAGCAGCTTAGAAGGGGACAAGTACAATGAGCAGTTCTTC.

This clone was observed a single time. J is TRBJ1-2 and V is TRBV29-1; D call uncertain. CDR3 length equals 11 residues. Looked up from germline, CDR1 is SQVTM and CDR2 is ANQGSEA. Trimming removed 6 bases from V and 8 bases from J, with 13 bases in between. CDR3 DNA: TGCAGCGTAACCCCCCCCTTAGGCTACACCTTC. Its translation: CSVTPPLGYTF.

The chain uses TRBV4-3 and TRBJ1-6; maybe TRBD1 (5 bases). Trimming cost V 0 bases and J 2 bases, with 14 bases left between them. This CDR3 is 18 amino acids long. CDR1 is LGHNA and CDR2 is YSLEER in the germline V gene. CDR3 DNA: TGCGCCAGCAGCCAAGAAATCATCCTGACAGCCTATAATTCACCCCTCCACTTT. It yields the protein CASSQEIILTAYNSPLHF.

The rearrangement links TRBV19 to TRBJ1-2; 12 positions match TRBD1. CDR3 length equals 19 residues. V trimming: 4 bases; J trimming: 3 bases; junction bases outside the gene matches: 15. In germline, CDR1 is LNHDA, CDR2 SQIVND (reference sequence). CDR3 DNA: TGTGCCAGTAGTACCGGGGCCCCCGGGACAGGGGGCGGCGACTATGGCTACACCTTC. Its protein product is CASSTGAPGTGGGDYGYTF.

The chain recombines TRBV10-2 with TRBJ2-7; TRBD1 might be the D (6 bases). V was shortened by 2 bases and J by 3 bases, with 8 bases between the two germline ends. The germline V gene has CDR1 WSHSY and CDR2 SAAADI. CDR3 length: 13 amino acids. The CDR3 bases are TGCGCCAGCAGTGAGCAACAGGGCTACGAGCAGTACTTC. It specifies CASSEQQGYEQYF.

V and J are TRBV13 and TRBJ2-2, with D perhaps matching TRBD1 (6 bases). The V end was cut by 5 bases, the J end by 0 bases, with 16 bases between. CDR1 is PRHDT and CDR2 is FYEKMQ in the germline V gene (reference sequence). This CDR3 is 17 amino acids long. The CDR3 loop is CASSNRQANPNTGELFF. DNA of the CDR3: TGTGCCAGCAGCAACCGACAGGCCAATCCGAACACCGGGGAGCTGTTTTTT.

This clone has only a few counts. The rearrangement joins TRBV10-3 to TRBJ2-2, with a weak D call TRBD2 (6 bases). Germline V gene data show CDR1 as ENHRY and CDR2 as SYGVKD. The CDR3 extends over 16 amino acids. The ends were cut back, 7 bases at V and 4 bases at J, with 19 bases in the middle. The CDR3 sequence: CAITLGGGPGTGELFF. CDR3 in DNA: TGTGCCATCACCCTCGGGGGTGGCCCAGGCACCGGGGAGCTGTTTTTT.

The V and J genes are TRBV11-2 and TRBJ2-3; 12 bases line up with TRBD2. Trimming cost V 1 base and J 1 base; bases outside gene matches: 6. The length of the CDR3 is 18 residues. CDR1 and CDR2 (germline): SGHAT, FQNNGV. DNA for the CDR3: TGTGCCAGCAGCTTAGCGCCACTAGCGGGGGGTCGCACAGATACGCAGTATTTT. Its translation is CASSLAPLAGGRTDTQYF.

DNA for the CDR3: TGTGCCAGCAGCTTAGATGTGGCATTCTTCTCTGGAAACACCATATATTTT. Protein sequence: CASSLDVAFFSGNTIYF. The chain uses TRBV11-2 and TRBJ1-3, with D hard to call. Between the trimmed V and J ends, which lost 0 bases and 0 bases, there was a span of 12 bases. Looked up from germline, CDR1 is SGHAT and CDR2 is FQNNGV. This CDR3 region has 17 residues.

The rearrangement joins TRBV19 to TRBJ1-5; no reliable D call. Germline V gives CDR1 LNHDA, CDR2 SQIVND (reference sequence). The CDR3 spans 13 residues. Trimming took 4 bases from V and 5 from J, leaving 9 bases between them. The CDR3 sequence is CASSKGSYQPQHF. The CDR3 DNA reads TGTGCCAGTAGTAAAGGATCTTATCAGCCCCAGCATTTT. The variable domain in full, completed from reference TRBV19 and TRBJ1-5, reads DGGITQSPKYLFRKEGQNVTLSCEQNLNHDAMYWYRQDPGQGLRLIYYSQIVNDFQKGDIAEGYSVSREKKESFPLTVTSAQKNPTAFYLCASSKGSYQPQHFGDGTRLSIL.

In its sample, this clone was seen a few times. The chain combines TRBV2 with TRBJ1-5; tentatively, D is TRBD1 (5 bases). CDR1 is SNHLY, CDR2 FYNNEI, per germline. V lost 4 bases to trimming and J lost 5 bases, with 12 bases between them. This CDR3 is built from 14 residues. The CDR3 DNA follows: TGTGCCAGCAGTGTGCCAGGGACCGATCAGCCCCAGCATTTT. It yields the protein CASSVPGTDQPQHF.

The rearrangement joins TRBV6-6 to TRBJ2-1; 10 nucleotides match TRBD2. The CDR3 consists of 14 residues. CDR1 is MNHNY, CDR2 SVGAGI, per germline (reference sequence). V shed 5 bases, J shed 4 bases, and the junction held 2 bases outside the gene matches. The DNA of the CDR3 is TGTGCCAGCAGTCTAGCGGGGGCGTACAATGAGCAGTTCTTC. Translating gives CASSLAGAYNEQFF.

The chain joins TRBV7-2 to TRBJ2-2, with a weak D call TRBD1 (6 bases). From germline, CDR1 is SGHTA and CDR2 FQGNSA. This CDR3 region has 14 residues. Trimming left V 6 bases short and J 1 base short, with 9 bases between. The CDR3, as DNA: TGTGCCAGCAGACAGGGCCTGAACACCGGGGAGCTGTTTTTT. It codes for CASRQGLNTGELFF.

This sequence joins TRBV6-5 and TRBJ1-4; D gene ambiguous. V lost 7 bases, J lost 0 bases, and 9 bases lay in between. CDR1 and CDR2 (germline): MNHEY, SVGAGI. The CDR3 runs 14 residues. The DNA of the CDR3 is TGTGCCAGCAAAGAGGGTCCAACTAATGAAAAACTGTTTTTT. This sequence encodes CASKEGPTNEKLFF.

CDR3 residues: CATTFSTGPNQPQHF. The CDR3 DNA reads TGTGCCACCACCTTCTCGACAGGTCCGAATCAGCCCCAGCATTTT. This sequence joins TRBV6-5 and TRBJ1-5; D possibly corresponds to TRBD1 (6 bases). Trimming cost V 10 bases and J 4 bases, with 20 bases left between them. Germline CDR1 and CDR2: MNHEY and SVGAGI. The CDR3 length is 15 residues.